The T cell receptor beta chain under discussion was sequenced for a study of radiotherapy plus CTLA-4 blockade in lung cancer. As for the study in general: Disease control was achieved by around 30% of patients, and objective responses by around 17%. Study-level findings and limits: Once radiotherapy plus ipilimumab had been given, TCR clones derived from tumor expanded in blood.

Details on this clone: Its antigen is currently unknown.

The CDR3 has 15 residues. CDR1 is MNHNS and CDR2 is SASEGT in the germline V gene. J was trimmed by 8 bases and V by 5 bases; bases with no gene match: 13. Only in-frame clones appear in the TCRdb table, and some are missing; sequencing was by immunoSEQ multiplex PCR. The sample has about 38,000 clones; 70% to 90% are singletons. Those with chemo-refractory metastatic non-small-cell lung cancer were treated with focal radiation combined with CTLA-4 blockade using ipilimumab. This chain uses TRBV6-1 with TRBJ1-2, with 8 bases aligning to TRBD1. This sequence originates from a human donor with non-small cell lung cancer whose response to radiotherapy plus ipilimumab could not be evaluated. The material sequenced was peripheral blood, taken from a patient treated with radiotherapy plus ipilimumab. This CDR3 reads CASSSGIQGAGGYTF. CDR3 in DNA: TGTGCCAGCAGTTCCGGAATCCAGGGGGCCGGGGGCTACACCTTC.